Each of the 26 T cell receptor beta chains below was sequenced from the same sample in a study of cytomegalovirus exposure and HLA in healthy donors. Primers: 60 Vbeta forward and 13 Jbeta reverse. The table came from immunoSEQ multiplex PCR; TCRdb's copy has only in-frame clones and leaves some out. The repertoire consists of roughly 180,000 clones, with approximately 85% occurring once and the leading ten covering about a tenth. Sequenced: PBMCs. The receptors were sampled from a man aged 18 to 29 in good health and CMV-seropositive.

CDR3 protein: CSVAEGQDTQYF. The DNA of the CDR3 is TGCAGCGTTGCTGAGGGTCAAGATACGCAGTATTTT. The chain is built from TRBV29-1 and TRBJ2-3; D may be TRBD2 (5 bases). The CDR3 covers 12 residues. V lost 4 bases and J 5 bases, leaving 10 bases between the germline ends. Germline V lookup: CDR1 SQVTM, CDR2 ANQGSEA.

The gene calls are TRBV6-5 and TRBJ1-2; D unresolved. Trimming cost V 11 bases and J 3 bases, with 22 bases left between them. This CDR3 has 15 residues. Germline V gene sequence: CDR1 MNHEY, CDR2 SVGAGI. This chain's CDR3 is CASRVTMEEDYGYTF. Here the CDR3 DNA reads TGTGCCTCAAGAGTTACCATGGAGGAAGACTATGGCTACACCTTC.

The chain has TRBV19 and TRBJ2-7; 10 bases fit TRBD2. V shed 3 bases, J shed 3 bases, and the junction held 8 bases outside the gene matches. Germline lookup yields CDR1 LNHDA and CDR2 SQIVND (reference sequence). This CDR3 region has 16 residues. The CDR3 region has the DNA TGTGCCAGTAGTATCAGTGCTAGCGGGGGACTCTACGAGCAGTACTTC. This encodes CASSISASGGLYEQYF.

The rearrangement joins TRBV2 to TRBJ1-5; 10 positions agree with TRBD1. V trimming: 8 bases; J trimming: 4 bases; junction bases outside the gene matches: 8. Looked up from germline, CDR1 is SNHLY and CDR2 is FYNNEI. This CDR3 has 15 amino acids. This CDR3 is CASGSDRGWNQPQHF. In DNA form, the CDR3 reads TGTGCCAGCGGATCGGACAGGGGGTGGAATCAGCCCCAGCATTTT.

The chain joins TRBV18 to TRBJ1-4; D perhaps matches TRBD1 (5 bases). Per germline, CDR1 KGHSH and CDR2 LQKENI. The CDR3 sequence is 15 residues long. V gave up 3 bases and J gave up 3 bases, with 11 bases separating them. The CDR3 nucleotides read TGTGCCAGCTCACCCCAGGGCCCAGCTAATGAAAAACTGTTTTTT. Its protein product is CASSPQGPANEKLFF.

The chain uses TRBV5-1 and TRBJ1-2; perhaps TRBD1 as D (6 bases). The CDR3 spans 14 residues. Trimming removed 3 bases from V and 4 bases from J, with 13 bases in between. The germline V gene has CDR1 SGHRS and CDR2 YFSETQ. The CDR3 bases are TGCGCCAGCAGCTCAAGACAGGTAGGCTATGGCTACACCTTC. It specifies CASSSRQVGYGYTF.

In DNA form, the CDR3 reads TGTGCCAGCAGTGAAGAATCGGGGGGATATAGCAATCAGCCCCAGCATTTT. Protein product: CASSEESGGYSNQPQHF. The rearrangement links TRBV6-4 to TRBJ1-5; tentative D call: TRBD1 (5 bases). The CDR3 sequence is 17 residues long. Trimming took 3 bases from V and 0 from J, leaving 15 bases between them. Germline CDR1 MRHNA, CDR2 SNTAGT.

The V and J genes are TRBV6-5 and TRBJ2-3; the match to TRBD2 covers 8 bases. V dropped 10 bases and J dropped 3; count of bases not matched to a gene: 9. Looked up from germline, CDR1 is MNHEY and CDR2 is SVGAGI. This CDR3 has 14 amino acids. CDR3 sequence reads: CATSSGGGTDTQYF. Here the CDR3 DNA reads TGTGCCACCTCCTCCGGGGGGGGAACAGATACGCAGTATTTT.

The V call is TRBV5-1, the J call TRBJ1-5; 11 bases agree with TRBD1. Germline V gene data show CDR1 as SGHRS and CDR2 as YFSETQ. Unmatched junction bases numbered 2, after V lost 3 bases and J lost 0 bases. This CDR3 has 16 amino acids. CDR3 coding DNA: TGCGCCAGCAGCTCCGGGACAGGGGGTAGCAATCAGCCCCAGCATTTT. Residues: CASSSGTGGSNQPQHF.

The J gene is TRBJ2-7, the V gene TRBV11-3, with D perhaps matching TRBD2 (6 bases). CDR3 length: 15 residues. The germline V gene has CDR1 SGHNT and CDR2 YENEEA. The V end was cut by 5 bases, the J end by 3 bases, with 17 bases between. The DNA of the CDR3 is TGTGCCAGCAGCCCCGCAGGGAGCGGGTTCTACGAGCAGTACTTC. Amino acids: CASSPAGSGFYEQYF.

This rearrangement joins TRBV6-1 to TRBJ1-2; D may be TRBD1 (6 bases). V gave up 6 bases and J gave up 4 bases, with 15 bases separating them. CDR3 length: 14 amino acids. Looked up from germline, CDR1 is MNHNS and CDR2 is SASEGT. The CDR3 protein is CASSGSGVFYGYTF. DNA of the CDR3: TGTGCCAGCAGCGGCTCAGGGGTATTCTATGGCTACACCTTC.

J is TRBJ2-7 and V is TRBV29-1, with TRBD1 identical over 11 bases. The germline CDR1 and CDR2 sequences are SQVTM and ANQGSEA. Trimming at V came to 6 bases and at J to 7 bases, leaving 8 bases not matched to a gene. The CDR3 has 13 residues. This CDR3 reads CSVLRDRGEEQYF. Written as DNA, the CDR3 is TGCAGCGTCCTACGGGACAGGGGGGAGGAGCAGTACTTC.

This clone appeared once. The chain is built from TRBV27 and TRBJ1-3; perhaps TRBD1 as D (6 bases). The CDR3 contains 16 residues. The ends were cut back, 6 bases at V and 4 bases at J, with 19 bases in the middle. The germline gives CDR1 MNHEY, CDR2 SMNVEV (reference sequence). CDR3: CASSLGAGAPGNTIYF. The CDR3 region has the DNA TGTGCCAGCAGCCTTGGCGCGGGGGCGCCCGGAAACACCATATATTTT.

The J gene is TRBJ2-1, the V gene TRBV19; tentatively, D is TRBD2 (5 bases). Trimming shortened V by 3 bases and J by 5 bases, and 17 bases separated the two germline ends. CDR1 is LNHDA, CDR2 SQIVND, per germline (reference sequence). The CDR3 is 16 residues long. As DNA, the CDR3 is TGTGCCAGTAGTATTCGTGGCGGACTCCCTCACAATGAGCAGTTCTTC. This translates into CASSIRGGLPHNEQFF.

The V gene is TRBV18, the J gene TRBJ1-4, with D perhaps TRBD1 (5 bases). Germline V gives CDR1 KGHSH, CDR2 LQKENI. Trimming stripped 8 bases from V and 12 bases from J, with 28 bases between. CDR3 size: 16 residues. In DNA form, the CDR3 reads TGTGCCAGCCTACTTGGTGGCGGGGCCCCCAATGGGGAACTGTTTTTT. Amino acids: CASLLGGGAPNGELFF. The full variable domain, completed using reference TRBV18 and TRBJ1-4, is NAGVMQNPRHLVRRRGQEARLRCSPMKGHSHVYWYRQLPEEGLKFMVYLQKENIIDESGMPKERFSAEFPKEGPSILRIQQVVRGDSAAYFCASLLGGGAPNGELFFGSGTQLSVL.

The CDR3 DNA reads as TGCGCCAGCAGCCAATTTAACCGGGACAGGGGTTATGGCTACACCTTC. Translation: CASSQFNRDRGYGYTF. The V gene is TRBV4-3, the J gene TRBJ1-2, with TRBD1 matching 10 bases. Per germline, CDR1 LGHNA and CDR2 YSLEER. The V and J ends lost 2 bases and 5 bases, in that order; junction bases with no gene match: 8. The CDR3 length is 16 residues.

The genes are TRBV6-1 and TRBJ1-1; D uncertain. This CDR3 comprises 11 residues. Trimming took 5 bases from V and 10 from J, leaving 11 bases between them. The V gene's germline CDR1 is MNHNS and CDR2 SASEGT. This chain's CDR3 is CASSSGFGAFF. The CDR3 nucleotides read TGTGCCAGCAGTTCGGGGTTCGGAGCTTTCTTT.

The chain uses TRBV5-1 and TRBJ1-1, with 7 bases matching TRBD1. The V gene's germline CDR1 is SGHRS and CDR2 YFSETQ. CDR3 size: 14 residues. The V gene end was trimmed by 4 bases and the J gene end by 5 bases; junction bases not matched to a gene: 8. CDR3 coding DNA: TGCGCCAGCAGCACGACGACAGGGAATACTGAAGCTTTCTTT. Translated, it gives CASSTTTGNTEAFF.

J is TRBJ2-6 and V is TRBV18, with 8 positions matching TRBD1. Losses at the gene ends were 3 bases for V and 2 bases for J; bases not matched to a gene: 6. The germline CDR1 and CDR2 sequences are KGHSH and LQKENI. The CDR3 has 17 residues. The CDR3 spells CASSPIRGRAGANVLTF. In DNA, the CDR3 is TGTGCCAGCTCACCTATCAGGGGGCGAGCTGGGGCCAACGTCCTGACTTTC.

The chain carries TRBV5-8 and TRBJ1-4; D unresolved. Trimming removed 2 bases from V and 5 bases from J, with 16 bases in between. Germline CDR1 SGHTS, CDR2 YDEGEE. This CDR3 spans 16 amino acids. Here the CDR3 DNA reads TGTGCCAGCAGCTTCGGGCAAGCGGTTGAGAATGAAAAACTGTTTTTT. It translates to CASSFGQAVENEKLFF.

V is TRBV9 and J is TRBJ1-6, with 8 bases identical to TRBD1. Per the germline V gene, CDR1 is SGDLS and CDR2 is YYNGEE. The CDR3 is 16 residues long. Trimming removed 4 bases from V and 6 bases from J; junction bases left unmatched: 9. The CDR3 DNA reads as TGTGCCAGCAGCCTTACCCCGGGACAGGTTAATTCACCCCTCCACTTT. Its translation: CASSLTPGQVNSPLHF.

The chain recombines TRBV5-6 with TRBJ2-1; D uncertain. The CDR3 length is 15 residues. Trimming left V 2 bases short and J 6 bases short, with 15 bases between. Germline loops: CDR1 SGHDT, CDR2 YYEEEE. This chain's CDR3 is CASSFGPGSVNEQFF. CDR3 nucleotide sequence: TGTGCCAGCAGCTTTGGCCCCGGGTCGGTCAATGAGCAGTTCTTC.

CDR3 sequence: CAWSAYNQGPLHF. CDR3 coding DNA: TGTGCCTGGAGTGCTTACAATCAGGGGCCTCTCCACTTT. The chain carries TRBV30 and TRBJ1-6, with a tentative D call TRBD1 (6 bases). The V and J ends lost 1 base and 16 bases respectively, with 17 bases between them. Germline CDR1 GTSNPN, CDR2 SVGIG (reference sequence). This CDR3 comprises 13 residues.

The chain is built from TRBV2 and TRBJ2-4; 8 positions agree with TRBD1. The CDR3 length is 15 residues. Trimming cost V 7 bases and J 1 base; bases outside gene matches: 6. The germline V gene encodes CDR1 SNHLY and CDR2 FYNNEI. The CDR3 loop is CASIQGAFAKNIQYF. The CDR3 coding sequence is TGTGCCAGCATCCAGGGGGCTTTCGCCAAAAACATTCAGTACTTC.

Concerning this clone itself: Other DNA variants within this sample encode the same CDR3. V usage is TRBV27 and J usage is TRBJ2-7, with a tentative D call TRBD2 (7 bases). This CDR3 contains 14 residues. Deletions cut 3 bases from V and 0 bases from J, with 9 bases between. CDR1 is MNHEY and CDR2 is SMNVEV in the germline V gene (reference sequence). CDR3 nucleotide sequence: TGTGCCAGCAGTTTCGGGGGGCCCTCCTACGAGCAGTACTTC. Translation gives CASSFGGPSYEQYF.

V usage is TRBV6-1 and J usage is TRBJ2-7; possible D gene TRBD2, 6 bases. The CDR3 extends over 14 amino acids. Germline V lookup: CDR1 MNHNS, CDR2 SASEGT. Trimming took off 4 bases at V and 0 bases at J, with 10 bases between the two ends. The CDR3 DNA reads as TGTGCCAGCAGTGGGTTCGGGGGCTCCTACGAGCAGTACTTC. Protein product: CASSGFGGSYEQYF.